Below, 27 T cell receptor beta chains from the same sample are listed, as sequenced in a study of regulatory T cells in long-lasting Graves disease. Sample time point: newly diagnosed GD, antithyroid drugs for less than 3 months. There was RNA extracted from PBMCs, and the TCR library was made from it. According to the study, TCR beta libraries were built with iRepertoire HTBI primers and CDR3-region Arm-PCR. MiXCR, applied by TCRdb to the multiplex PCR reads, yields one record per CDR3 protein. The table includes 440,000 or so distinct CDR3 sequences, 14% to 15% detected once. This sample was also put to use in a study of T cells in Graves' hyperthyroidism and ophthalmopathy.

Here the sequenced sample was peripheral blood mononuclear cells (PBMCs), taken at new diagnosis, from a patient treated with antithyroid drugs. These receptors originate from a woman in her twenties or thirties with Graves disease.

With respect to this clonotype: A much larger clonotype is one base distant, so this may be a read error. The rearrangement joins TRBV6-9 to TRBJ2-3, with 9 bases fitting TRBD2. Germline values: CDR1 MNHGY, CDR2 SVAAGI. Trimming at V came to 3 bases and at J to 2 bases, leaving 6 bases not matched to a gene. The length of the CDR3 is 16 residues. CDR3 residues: CASSYVAGGATDTQYF. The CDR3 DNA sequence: TGTGCCAGCAGTTACGTGGCGGGAGGGGCCACAGATACGCAGTATTTT.

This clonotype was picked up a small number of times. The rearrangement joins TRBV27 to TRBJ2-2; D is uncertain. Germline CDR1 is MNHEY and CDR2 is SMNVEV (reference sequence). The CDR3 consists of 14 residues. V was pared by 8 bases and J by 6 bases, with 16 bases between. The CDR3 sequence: CASYRGNVPGELFF. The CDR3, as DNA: TGTGCCAGCTACCGTGGGAATGTACCCGGGGAGCTGTTTTTT.

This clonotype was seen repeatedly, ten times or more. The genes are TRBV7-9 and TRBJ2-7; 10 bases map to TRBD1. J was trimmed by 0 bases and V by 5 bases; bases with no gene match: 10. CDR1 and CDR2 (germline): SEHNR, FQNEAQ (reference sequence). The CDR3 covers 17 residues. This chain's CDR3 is CASSHRDRGPSSYEQYF. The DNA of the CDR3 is TGTGCCAGCAGCCACCGGGACAGGGGACCCAGCTCCTACGAGCAGTACTTC.

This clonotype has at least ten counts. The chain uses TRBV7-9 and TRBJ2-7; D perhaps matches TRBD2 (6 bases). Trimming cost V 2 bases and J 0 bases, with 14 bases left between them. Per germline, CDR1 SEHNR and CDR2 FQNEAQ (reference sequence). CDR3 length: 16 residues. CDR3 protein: CASSLTTGRRSYEQYF. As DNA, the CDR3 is TGTGCCAGCAGCTTAACCACGGGGAGGCGCTCCTACGAGCAGTACTTC.

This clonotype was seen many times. The CDR3 nucleotides are TGTGCCAGCAGCTTGGCAATCGGGACAGGGACGGGCTATGGCTACACCTTC. Protein: CASSLAIGTGTGYGYTF. The V and J genes are TRBV5-5 and TRBJ1-2; 9 bases map to TRBD1. CDR3 size: 17 residues. Germline assignment: CDR1 SGHKS and CDR2 YYEKEE (reference sequence). J was trimmed by 4 bases and V by 0 bases; bases with no gene match: 10.

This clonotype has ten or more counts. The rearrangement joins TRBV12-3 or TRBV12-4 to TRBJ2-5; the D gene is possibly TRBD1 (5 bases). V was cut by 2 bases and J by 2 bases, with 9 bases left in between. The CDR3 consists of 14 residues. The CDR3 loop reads CASSLRQFQETQYF. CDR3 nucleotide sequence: TGTGCCAGCAGTTTAAGACAGTTTCAAGAGACCCAGTACTTC.

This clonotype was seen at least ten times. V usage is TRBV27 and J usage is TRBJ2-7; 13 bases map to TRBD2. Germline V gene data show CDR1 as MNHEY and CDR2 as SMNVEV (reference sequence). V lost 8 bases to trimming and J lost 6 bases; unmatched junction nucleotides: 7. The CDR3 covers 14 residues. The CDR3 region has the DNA TGTGCCAGCTCTTGGACTAGCGGGAGTGGCGAGCAGTACTTC. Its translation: CASSWTSGSGEQYF.

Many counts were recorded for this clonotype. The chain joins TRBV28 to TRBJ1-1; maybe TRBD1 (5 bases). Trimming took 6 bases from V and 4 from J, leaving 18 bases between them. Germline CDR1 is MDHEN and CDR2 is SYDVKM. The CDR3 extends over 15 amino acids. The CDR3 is CASRSIRGVGTEAFF. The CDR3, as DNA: TGTGCCAGCAGATCGATTCGGGGCGTGGGCACTGAAGCTTTCTTT.

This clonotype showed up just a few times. CDR3 sequence: CSVEDSDFYGYTF. CDR3 DNA sequence: TGCAGCGTTGAAGATTCGGATTTCTATGGCTACACCTTC. V is TRBV29-1 and J is TRBJ1-2; D remains unclear. V lost 0 bases to trimming and J lost 4 bases, with 9 bases between them. The germline CDR1 and CDR2 sequences are SQVTM and ANQGSEA. The CDR3 runs to 13 residues. The full variable domain, completed using reference TRBV29-1 and TRBJ1-2, is SAVISQKPSRDICQRGTSLTIQCQVDSQVTMMFWYRQQPGQSLTLIATANQGSEATYESGFVIDKFPISRPNLTFSTLTVSNMSPEDSSIYLCSVEDSDFYGYTFGSGTRLTVV.

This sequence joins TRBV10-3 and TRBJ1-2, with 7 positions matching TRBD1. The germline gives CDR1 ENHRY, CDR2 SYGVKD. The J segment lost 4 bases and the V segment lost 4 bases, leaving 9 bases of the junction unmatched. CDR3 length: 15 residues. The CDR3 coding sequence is TGTGCCATCAGTGCAAGACAGGGTCTGATCTATGGCTACACCTTC. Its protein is CAISARQGLIYGYTF.

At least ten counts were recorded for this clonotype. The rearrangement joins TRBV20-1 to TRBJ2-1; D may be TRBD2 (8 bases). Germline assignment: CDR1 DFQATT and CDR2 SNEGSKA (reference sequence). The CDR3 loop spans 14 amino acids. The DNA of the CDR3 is TGCAGCGGGACAGCGGGAGTTATGTACAATGAGCAGTTCTTC. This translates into CSGTAGVMYNEQFF.

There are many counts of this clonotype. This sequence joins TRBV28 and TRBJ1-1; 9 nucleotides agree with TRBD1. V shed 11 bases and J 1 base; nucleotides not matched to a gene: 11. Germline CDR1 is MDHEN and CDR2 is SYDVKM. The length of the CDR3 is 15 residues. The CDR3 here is CAGGAAGQGNTEAFF. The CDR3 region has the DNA TGTGCCGGGGGGGCTGCGGGACAGGGGAACACTGAAGCTTTCTTT. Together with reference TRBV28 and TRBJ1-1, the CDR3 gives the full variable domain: DVKVTQSSRYLVKRTGEKVFLECVQDMDHENMFWYRQDPGLGLRLIYFSYDVKMKEKGDIPEGYSVSREKKERFSLILESASTNQTSMYLCAGGAAGQGNTEAFFGQGTRLTVV.

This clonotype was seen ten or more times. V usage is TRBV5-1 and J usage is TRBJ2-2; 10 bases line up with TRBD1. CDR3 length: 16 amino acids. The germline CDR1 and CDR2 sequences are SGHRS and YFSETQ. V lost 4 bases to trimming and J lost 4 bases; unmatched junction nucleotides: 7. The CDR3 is CASSRDRGLSTGELFF. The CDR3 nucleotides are TGCGCCAGCAGCCGCGACAGGGGGCTGAGCACCGGGGAGCTGTTTTTT.

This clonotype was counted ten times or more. The chain's CDR3 is CATSSDSIYEQYF. The CDR3, as DNA: TGTGCCACCAGCAGTGACAGCATTTACGAGCAGTACTTC. The chain recombines TRBV15 with TRBJ2-7, with D maybe TRBD1 (5 bases). V shed 3 bases and J shed 4 bases, with 10 bases lying between them. Germline V gene sequence: CDR1 LNHNV, CDR2 YYDKDF (reference sequence). The CDR3 runs to 13 residues.

CDR3 nucleotides: TGTGCCAGCTCCCCCCGGACCACATTCTTGGGGCAGTACTTC. It codes for CASSPRTTFLGQYF. The chain carries TRBV7-2 and TRBJ2-7; no firm D call. There are 14 residues in the CDR3. V was trimmed by 8 bases and J by 9 bases, leaving 23 bases between them. The germline V gene encodes CDR1 SGHTA and CDR2 FQGNSA. The full variable domain, rest sourced from reference TRBV7-2 and TRBJ2-7, is GAGVSQSPSNKVTEKGKDVELRCDPISGHTALYWYRQSLGQGLEFLIYFQGNSAPDKSGLPSDRFSAERTGGSVSTLTIQRTQQEDSAVYLCASSPRTTFLGQYFGPGTRLTVT.

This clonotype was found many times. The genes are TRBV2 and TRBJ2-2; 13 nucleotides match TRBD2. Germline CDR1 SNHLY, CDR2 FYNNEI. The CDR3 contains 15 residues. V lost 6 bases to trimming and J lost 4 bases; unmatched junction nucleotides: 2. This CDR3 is CASRGLAGSTGELFF. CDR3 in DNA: TGTGCCAGCAGGGGACTAGCGGGGTCCACCGGGGAGCTGTTTTTT.

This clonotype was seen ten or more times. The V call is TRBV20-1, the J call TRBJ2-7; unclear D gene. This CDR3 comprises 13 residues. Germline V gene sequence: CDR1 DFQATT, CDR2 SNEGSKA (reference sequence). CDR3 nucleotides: TGCAGCCCCTTGGACCCTAGCTCCTACGAGCAGTACTTC. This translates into CSPLDPSSYEQYF.

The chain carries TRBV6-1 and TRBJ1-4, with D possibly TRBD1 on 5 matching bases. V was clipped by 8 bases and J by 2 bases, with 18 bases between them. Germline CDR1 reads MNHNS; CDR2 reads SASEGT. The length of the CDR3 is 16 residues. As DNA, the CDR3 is TGTGCCAGCGGGGCACTGGCGGGGGTGACTAATGAAAAACTGTTTTTT. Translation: CASGALAGVTNEKLFF.

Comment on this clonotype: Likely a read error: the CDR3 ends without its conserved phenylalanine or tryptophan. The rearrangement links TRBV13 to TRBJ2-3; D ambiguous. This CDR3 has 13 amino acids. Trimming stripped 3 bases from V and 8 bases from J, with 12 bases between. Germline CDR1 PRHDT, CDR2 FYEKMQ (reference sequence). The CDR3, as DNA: TGTGCCAGCAGCTTTTCTTCGGAGCCTACGCAGTATCTT. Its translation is CASSFSSEPTQYL.

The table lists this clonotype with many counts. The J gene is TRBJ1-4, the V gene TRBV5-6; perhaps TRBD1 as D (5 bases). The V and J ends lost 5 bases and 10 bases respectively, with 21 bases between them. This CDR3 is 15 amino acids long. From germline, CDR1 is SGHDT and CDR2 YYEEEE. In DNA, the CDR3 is TGTGCCAGCAGTGAAGGAGGGACGCGGACTGGAAAACTGTTTTTT. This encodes CASSEGGTRTGKLFF.

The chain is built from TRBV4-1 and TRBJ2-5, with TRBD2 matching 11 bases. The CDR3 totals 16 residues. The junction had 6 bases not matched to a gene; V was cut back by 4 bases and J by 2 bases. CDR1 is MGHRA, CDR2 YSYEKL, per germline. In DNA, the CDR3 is TGCGCCAGCAGCCGGTTTAGCGGGAGGGGACAAGAGACCCAGTACTTC. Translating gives CASSRFSGRGQETQYF.

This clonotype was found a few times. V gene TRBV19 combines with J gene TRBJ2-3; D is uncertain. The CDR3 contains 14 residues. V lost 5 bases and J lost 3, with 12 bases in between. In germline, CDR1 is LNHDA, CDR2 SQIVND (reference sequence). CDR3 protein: CASSLRTDTDTQYF. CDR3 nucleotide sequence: TGTGCCAGTAGTCTACGGACGGATACAGATACGCAGTATTTT.

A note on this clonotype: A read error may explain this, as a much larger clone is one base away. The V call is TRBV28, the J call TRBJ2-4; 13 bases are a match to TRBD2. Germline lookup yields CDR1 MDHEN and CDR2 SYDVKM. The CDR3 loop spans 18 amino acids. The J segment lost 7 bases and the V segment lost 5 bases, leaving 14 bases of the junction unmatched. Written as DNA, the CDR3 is TGTGCCAGCAGTATATTGGAACTAGCGGGAGGGCCGAGGAACATTCAGTACTTC. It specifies CASSILELAGGPRNIQYF.

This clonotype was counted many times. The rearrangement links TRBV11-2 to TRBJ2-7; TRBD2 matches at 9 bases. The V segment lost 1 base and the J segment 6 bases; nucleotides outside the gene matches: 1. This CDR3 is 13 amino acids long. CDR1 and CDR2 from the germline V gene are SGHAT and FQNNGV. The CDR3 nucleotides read TGTGCCAGCAGCTTAGGACTAGCGGTCGAGCAGTACTTC. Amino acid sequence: CASSLGLAVEQYF.

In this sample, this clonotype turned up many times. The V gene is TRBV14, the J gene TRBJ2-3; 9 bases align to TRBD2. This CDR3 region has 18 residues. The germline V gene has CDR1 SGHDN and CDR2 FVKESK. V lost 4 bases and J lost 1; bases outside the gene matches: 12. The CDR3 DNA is TGTGCCAGCAGCCGTAGCGGGAGTGCCTCCCACCGCACAGATACGCAGTATTTT. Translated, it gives CASSRSGSASHRTDTQYF.

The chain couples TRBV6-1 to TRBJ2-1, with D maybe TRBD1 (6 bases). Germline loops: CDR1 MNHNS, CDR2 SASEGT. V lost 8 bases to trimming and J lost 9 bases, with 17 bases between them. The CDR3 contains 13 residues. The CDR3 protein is CASGGHSSVEQFF. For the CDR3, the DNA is TGTGCCAGCGGGGGACACAGCTCTGTTGAGCAGTTCTTC.

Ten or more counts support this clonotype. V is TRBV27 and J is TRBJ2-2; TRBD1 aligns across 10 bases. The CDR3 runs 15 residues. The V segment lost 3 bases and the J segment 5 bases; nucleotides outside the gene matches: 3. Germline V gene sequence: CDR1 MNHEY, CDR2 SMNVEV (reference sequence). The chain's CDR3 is CASSLTGGRTGELFF. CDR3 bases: TGTGCCAGCAGTTTGACAGGGGGCCGAACCGGGGAGCTGTTTTTT.